This TCR beta chain is from a study of cytomegalovirus exposure and HLA in healthy donors. Findings of the study overall: In a later analysis, HLA-C alleles had the fewest associated TCRs, DRB1 alleles the most. What a later analysis reportedly showed was that an Asian-associated ancestry cluster had fewer N-insertions than the roughly 720-donor mean. Further analysis was carried out later, and it showed several of the most significant clusters appearing linked to common viral pathogens. In vitro checks showed that a few CMV-associated chains really do target CMV antigens.

Use of 60 Vbeta and 13 Jbeta primers characterized the PCR. This table comes from immunoSEQ multiplex PCR, and its TCRdb copy is limited to in-frame clones, with some not included. The profile shows about 190,000 clones, 79% of them singletons. This CDR3 has 15 residues. The germline V gene encodes CDR1 SGDLS and CDR2 YYNGEE. Trimming cost V 0 bases and J 3 bases, with 12 bases left between them. This clone came up a few times. Its target is not known. The source is a woman between 18 and 29 years old in good health and CMV-seronegative. Sequenced material: PBMCs. The chain links TRBV9 to TRBJ1-1; a possible D gene is TRBD1 (6 bases). The CDR3 coding sequence is TGTGCCAGCAGCGTAGGGGGGGGCACGGACACTGAAGCTTTCTTT. It encodes CASSVGGGTDTEAFF.